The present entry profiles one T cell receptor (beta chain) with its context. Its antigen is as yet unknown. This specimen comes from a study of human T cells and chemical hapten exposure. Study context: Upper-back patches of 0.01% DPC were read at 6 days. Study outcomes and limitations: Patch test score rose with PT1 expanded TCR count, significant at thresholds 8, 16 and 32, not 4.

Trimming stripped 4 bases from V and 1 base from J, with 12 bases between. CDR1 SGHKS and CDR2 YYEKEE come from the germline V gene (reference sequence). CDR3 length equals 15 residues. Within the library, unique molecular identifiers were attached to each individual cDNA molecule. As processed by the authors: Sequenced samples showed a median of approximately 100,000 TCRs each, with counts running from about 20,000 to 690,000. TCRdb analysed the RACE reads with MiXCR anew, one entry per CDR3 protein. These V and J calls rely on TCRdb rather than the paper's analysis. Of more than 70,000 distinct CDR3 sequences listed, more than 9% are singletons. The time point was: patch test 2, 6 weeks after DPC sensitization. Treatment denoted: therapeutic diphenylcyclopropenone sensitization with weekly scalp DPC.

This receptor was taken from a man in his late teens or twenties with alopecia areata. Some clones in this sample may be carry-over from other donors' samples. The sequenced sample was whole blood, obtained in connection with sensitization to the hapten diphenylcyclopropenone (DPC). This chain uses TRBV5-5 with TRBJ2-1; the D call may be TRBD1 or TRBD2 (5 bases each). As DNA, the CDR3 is TGTGCCAGCAGCCACCCGGGACGGTCCTACAATGAGCAGTTCTTC. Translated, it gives CASSHPGRSYNEQFF.